Each of the 20 T cell receptor beta chains below was sequenced from the same sample in a study of OX40 agonist ivuxolimab in advanced cancers. The repertoire was sequenced with immunoSEQ multiplex PCR; TCRdb's copy has only in-frame clones and lacks some. Here the sample spans approximately 49,000 clones, less than 85% being singletons. The sample was CD4+ or CD8+ T cells sorted from blood, taken in a trial of the OX40 agonist ivuxolimab. All receptors derive from an adult with an advanced solid tumor such as melanoma, head and neck, liver or kidney cancer.

V is TRBV4-2 and J is TRBJ2-3; the D is unclear. V lost 4 bases and J 1 base, leaving 6 bases between the germline ends. The CDR3 loop spans 13 amino acids. Germline values: CDR1 LGHNA, CDR2 YNFKEQ. CDR3 protein: CASSPPGTDTQYF. In nucleotides, the CDR3 is TGTGCCAGCAGCCCCCCAGGCACAGATACGCAGTATTTT.

V usage is TRBV11-2 and J usage is TRBJ2-7; the D gene is possibly TRBD1 (6 bases). There are 16 residues in the CDR3. The germline V gene has CDR1 SGHAT and CDR2 FQNNGV. V lost 5 bases and J 1 base, leaving 18 bases between the germline ends. CDR3 region: CASSGARGDISYEQYF. CDR3 coding DNA: TGTGCCAGCAGCGGGGCCAGGGGCGACATATCCTACGAGCAGTACTTC.

This clone appeared once. The CDR3 loop is CASSTGQAAYNSPLHF. The DNA of the CDR3 is TGTGCCAGTAGTACCGGGCAGGCCGCCTATAATTCACCCCTCCACTTT. This sequence joins TRBV19 and TRBJ1-6; no definite D call. The CDR3 is 16 amino acids. The V end lost 4 bases, the J end lost 2 bases, and 12 bases lay between the germline ends. Germline assignment: CDR1 LNHDA and CDR2 SQIVND (reference sequence).

The V gene is TRBV9, the J gene TRBJ2-3, with D uncertain. This CDR3 is built from 14 residues. Germline CDR1 is SGDLS and CDR2 is YYNGEE. The V end lost 3 bases, the J end lost 6 bases, and 14 bases lay between the germline ends. CDR3 amino acids: CASSALSEMDTQYF. The CDR3 DNA is TGTGCCAGCAGCGCATTGAGCGAGATGGATACGCAGTATTTT.

The chain carries TRBV6-1 and TRBJ1-1, with a weak D call TRBD1 (6 bases). The CDR3 is made up of 14 amino acids. The germline CDR1 and CDR2 sequences are MNHNS and SASEGT. Trimming removed 7 bases at V and 2 bases at J, with 14 bases between. CDR3 sequence (DNA): TGTGCCAGCAAGGACAGTGGGACAAACACTGAAGCTTTCTTT. Encoded protein: CASKDSGTNTEAFF.

CDR3 loop: CASSDSYGYTF. CDR3 DNA sequence: TGTGCCAGCAGTGACAGCTATGGCTACACCTTC. The chain is built from TRBV6-5 and TRBJ1-2, with a tentative D call TRBD1 (5 bases). In germline, CDR1 is MNHEY, CDR2 SVGAGI. Trimming stripped 5 bases from V and 4 bases from J, with 5 bases between. There are 11 residues in the CDR3.

The chain uses TRBV27 and TRBJ2-1, with a possible D match to TRBD2 (5 bases). CDR1 and CDR2 from the germline V gene are MNHEY and SMNVEV (reference sequence). This CDR3 is 15 amino acids long. Trimming cost V 6 bases and J 7 bases, with 19 bases left between them. CDR3 loop: CASSPEGFRRNEQFF. The CDR3 nucleotides are TGTGCCAGCAGCCCCGAGGGCTTTCGGAGAAATGAGCAGTTCTTC.

The V call is TRBV28, the J call TRBJ2-7; possible D gene TRBD2, 5 bases. The germline V and J ends were trimmed by 8 bases and 2 bases, with 13 bases remaining between them. The V gene's germline CDR1 is MDHEN and CDR2 SYDVKM. CDR3 length equals 13 residues. This CDR3 reads CASLNRGTYEQYF. Written as DNA, the CDR3 is TGTGCCAGCCTCAACCGGGGAACCTACGAGCAGTACTTC.

V gene TRBV5-1 combines with J gene TRBJ1-1, with unresolved D. Trimming left V 4 bases short and J 1 base short, with 11 bases between. Germline assignment: CDR1 SGHRS and CDR2 YFSETQ. The length of the CDR3 is 14 residues. Here the CDR3 DNA reads TGCGCCAGCAGCCTCGATGGGGAGAACACTGAAGCTTTCTTT. Encoded protein: CASSLDGENTEAFF.

V is TRBV7-8 and J is TRBJ1-3, with a weak D call TRBD1 (5 bases). The CDR3 runs to 12 residues. Germline lookup yields CDR1 SGHVS and CDR2 FQNEAQ. V was shortened by 4 bases and J by 4 bases, with 5 bases between the two germline ends. CDR3 loop: CASSSGGNTIYF. The CDR3 DNA reads TGTGCCAGCAGCTCAGGGGGAAACACCATATATTTT.

This chain joins TRBV6-4 and TRBJ2-7, with D possibly TRBD1 on 6 matching bases. Trimming removed 6 bases at V and 7 bases at J, with 31 bases between. This CDR3 is 18 amino acids long. Germline loops: CDR1 MRHNA, CDR2 SNTAGT. The CDR3 here is CASRRLFRGDRPFREQYF. The DNA of the CDR3 is TGTGCCAGCAGACGACTCTTCCGCGGCGACAGGCCTTTTAGGGAGCAGTACTTC.

J is TRBJ2-4 and V is TRBV6-4; either TRBD1 or TRBD2 may supply D (5 bases each). Germline-derived CDR1 and CDR2 are MRHNA and SNTAGT. The V end was cut by 6 bases, the J end by 8 bases, with 14 bases between. CDR3 length equals 13 residues. The CDR3 DNA sequence: TGTGCCAGCAGCGACCGTGAGGGGCACATTCAGTACTTC. It translates to CASSDREGHIQYF.

V usage is TRBV27 and J usage is TRBJ2-7, with 8 bases lining up with TRBD2. Losses at the gene ends were 2 bases for V and 3 bases for J; bases not matched to a gene: 9. The germline CDR1 and CDR2 sequences are MNHEY and SMNVEV (reference sequence). This CDR3 spans 16 amino acids. The CDR3 DNA reads TGTGCCAGCAGTTTAACGGGGGGGACGGGAGTCTACGAGCAGTACTTC. It is translated as CASSLTGGTGVYEQYF.

The chain is built from TRBV9 and TRBJ2-2; D unclear. V was clipped by 0 bases and J by 4 bases, with 13 bases between them. CDR1 is SGDLS, CDR2 YYNGEE, per germline. The CDR3 length is 16 residues. The CDR3 bases are TGTGCCAGCAGCGTAGGGCCCCTTGGGTTCACCGGGGAGCTGTTTTTT. This translates into CASSVGPLGFTGELFF.

This chain uses TRBV7-2 with TRBJ2-1, with 13 bases aligning to TRBD2. This CDR3 contains 15 residues. Losses at the gene ends were 4 bases for V and 7 bases for J; bases not matched to a gene: 4. Germline-derived CDR1 and CDR2 are SGHTA and FQGNSA. The CDR3 reads CASSWTSGRVNEQFF. CDR3 in DNA: TGTGCCAGCAGCTGGACTAGCGGGAGAGTAAATGAGCAGTTCTTC. Together with reference TRBV7-2 and TRBJ2-1, the CDR3 gives the full variable domain: GAGVSQSPSNKVTEKGKDVELRCDPISGHTALYWYRQSLGQGLEFLIYFQGNSAPDKSGLPSDRFSAERTGGSVSTLTIQRTQQEDSAVYLCASSWTSGRVNEQFFGPGTRLTVL.

This chain joins TRBV7-6 and TRBJ2-5; 10 nucleotides align to TRBD2. Losses at the gene ends were 6 bases for V and 5 bases for J; bases not matched to a gene: 6. Per germline, CDR1 SGHVS and CDR2 FNYEAQ. The CDR3 contains 14 residues. The CDR3 spells CASSLAGAGETQYF. CDR3 nucleotide sequence: TGTGCCAGCAGTCTAGCGGGGGCGGGGGAGACCCAGTACTTC.

V and J are TRBV19 and TRBJ2-3; TRBD1 matches 8 bases. This CDR3 is built from 16 residues. Looked up from germline, CDR1 is LNHDA and CDR2 is SQIVND (reference sequence). Trimming at V came to 5 bases and at J to 0 bases, leaving 7 bases not matched to a gene. The CDR3 protein is CASSSGGTGSTDTQYF. The CDR3 nucleotides are TGTGCCAGTAGTTCGGGCGGGACAGGAAGCACAGATACGCAGTATTTT.

J is TRBJ2-3 and V is TRBV11-1, with a tentative D call TRBD2 (7 bases). CDR3 length: 14 residues. Trimming stripped 5 bases from V and 3 bases from J, with 12 bases between. Germline V gives CDR1 SGHAT, CDR2 FQDESV (reference sequence). The CDR3 spells CASSRGAVTDTQYF. In DNA form, the CDR3 reads TGTGCCAGCAGCCGGGGGGCTGTGACAGATACGCAGTATTTT.

The gene calls are TRBV5-6 and TRBJ1-6, with D hard to call. The CDR3 runs to 16 residues. Between the trimmed V and J ends, which lost 6 bases and 6 bases, there was a span of 19 bases. CDR1 is SGHDT and CDR2 is YYEEEE in the germline V gene. The CDR3 protein is CASTRLGPAANSPLHF. The DNA for the CDR3 is TGTGCCAGCACGAGATTAGGACCGGCGGCTAATTCACCCCTCCACTTT. Based on the CDR3 plus reference TRBV5-6 and TRBJ1-6, the full variable domain is DAGVTQSPTHLIKTRGQQVTLRCSPKSGHDTVSWYQQALGQGPQFIFQYYEEEERQRGNFPDRFSGHQFPNYSSELNVNALLLGDSALYLCASTRLGPAANSPLHFGNGTRLTVT.

The gene calls are TRBV19 and TRBJ2-7; the D gene is possibly TRBD1 (5 bases). V was cut by 8 bases and J by 2 bases, with 16 bases left in between. Germline V gene sequence: CDR1 LNHDA, CDR2 SQIVND (reference sequence). The CDR3 extends over 14 amino acids. The CDR3: CASCPGRAPYEQYF. CDR3 sequence (DNA): TGTGCCAGTTGTCCAGGCAGGGCGCCCTACGAGCAGTACTTC.